The entry below gives a single T cell receptor (beta chain) sequence along with its context. Its antigen is as yet unknown. This sample is part of a study of tumor-infiltrating lymphocytes in primary liver carcinoma. Study context: Surgical resection treated primary liver carcinoma in the patients.

Germline V gene data show CDR1 as SGHAT and CDR2 as FQNNGV. Trimming removed 4 bases from V and 7 bases from J, with 20 bases in between. The CDR3 covers 16 residues. Germline DNA was also extracted, with blood RNA taken from unsorted whole blood. Chronic HBV infection was present, with no prior treatment. cDNA specific to TCR beta was made from roughly 500 ng of total RNA, with a constant-region primer employed for priming. Nested multiplex PCR, run for three rounds with slightly modified ARM-PCR, yielded TCR beta libraries. The two initial PCR rounds, roughly 9 cycles each, used TRBV1-TRBV30 forward and C-beta reverse primers. TCRdb re-called the multiplex PCR reads through MiXCR, storing one row per CDR3 protein. This table holds some 320,000 distinct CDR3 sequences, 65% found once. Findings of the study overall: Between tumor regions, pairs overlapped more than tumor-adjacent and tumor-blood pairs did. Since the samples were bulk and unsorted, the CD4+ and CD8+ repertoires were not compared.

The receptor comes from a man aged 35 to 55 with primary liver carcinoma and hepatitis B virus infection. The chain recombines TRBV11-2 with TRBJ2-1; D is unresolved. What was sequenced was peripheral blood. The CDR3 DNA is TGTGCCAGCAGCTCAATCCTCTCGGAGACCGGGAATGAGCAGTTCTTC. Its protein is CASSSILSETGNEQFF.